Listed below are T cell receptor beta chains from one sample, sequenced in a study of cytomegalovirus exposure and HLA in healthy donors. Some clones are missing from TCRdb's copy, which holds only in-frame ones; the method was immunoSEQ multiplex PCR. The sample shows 150,000 to 200,000 clones, 75% to 90% of them seen only once. The sample was PBMCs. Source of these receptors: a woman in her late teens or twenties in good health and CMV-seronegative. The CDR3 runs from the conserved cysteine through the conserved F or W. Each record gives: J gene, V gene, clone size, D gene, CDR3 length, CDR3 DNA, CDR3 protein. The D gene is left open where the match is weak. Not all rows give a size; the values are once, few, many and, for expanded clones, a class.

TRBJ1-3 TRBV2 NA TRBD1 18 TGTGCCAGCACCCCCGGGACAGCACGTTCCGGCTCTGGAAACACCATATATTTT CASTPGTARSGSGNTIYF
TRBJ1-4 TRBV7-9 NA NA 16 TGTGCCAGCAGCTTTATTACCGGGACAACTAATGAAAAACTGTTTTTT CASSFITGTTNEKLFF
TRBJ2-7 TRBV19 NA NA 16 TGTGCCAGTAGTATAGTCCCGGGGGGCGGCGCCTACGAGCAGTACTTC CASSIVPGGGAYEQYF
TRBJ2-7 TRBV9 NA NA 15 TGTGCCAGCAGCGTAGGGGTAGGAGGATCCTACGAGCAGTACTTC CASSVGVGGSYEQYF
TRBJ1-2 TRBV25-1 NA TRBD1 16 TGTGCCAGCAGTGTCTCAGGGGGCCCTACTAACTATGGCTACACCTTC CASSVSGGPTNYGYTF
TRBJ2-7 TRBV7-8 NA TRBD1 15 TGTGCCAGCAGCTTCCGGACAGGTCTAACCTACGAGCAGTACTTC CASSFRTGLTYEQYF
TRBJ2-7 TRBV18 few TRBD2 16 TGTGCCAGCTCACCTTCCGCCGGCGGGGGGGCGGGGGAGCAGTACTTC CASSPSAGGGAGEQYF
TRBJ2-5 TRBV6-5 NA TRBD1 14 TGTGCCAGCAGGGGACAGCCGGCAGGAGGGACCCAGTACTTC CASRGQPAGGTQYF
TRBJ1-2 TRBV4-3 NA TRBD1 16 TGCGCCAGCAGCCAAGCGTTAGGGACAGGAACCTATGGCTACACCTTC CASSQALGTGTYGYTF
TRBJ1-1 TRBV28 NA NA 11 TGTGCCAGCAGTTTATCAGCTGAAGCTTTCTTT CASSLSAEAFF
TRBJ2-1 TRBV27 NA NA 13 TGTGCCAGCAGTTTAGGGGCGTGGGATGAGCAGTTCTTC CASSLGAWDEQFF
TRBJ2-1 TRBV5-4 NA TRBD2 15 TGTGCCAGCAGCCCCGGGACTAGGAGCCACAATGAGCAGTTCTTC CASSPGTRSHNEQFF
TRBJ2-1 TRBV4-2 NA TRBD2 17 TGTGCCAGCAGCCAAGATCGGGGACTAGCGAGCAACAATGAGCAGTTCTTC CASSQDRGLASNNEQFF
TRBJ2-3 TRBV15 NA NA 14 TGTGCCACCAGCAGAGGCAGACTCCCGGATACGCAGTATTTT CATSRGRLPDTQYF
TRBJ1-5 TRBV4-1 NA NA 15 TGCGCCAGCAGCCAGCTTAGACGGGGGAATCAGCCCCAGCATTTT CASSQLRRGNQPQHF
TRBJ2-5 TRBV29-1 once NA 12 TGCAGCGTCCAGGGGCTTTGGGAGACCCAGTACTTC CSVQGLWETQYF
TRBJ2-3 TRBV4-1 once TRBD2 20 TGCGCCAGCAGCCAAGCTGGGACTAGCGGGAGGGCCGGGAGCACAGATACGCAGTATTTT CASSQAGTSGRAGSTDTQYF
TRBJ1-2 TRBV7-9 NA NA 15 TGTGCCAGCAGCTTATGGGCCCAAGAAGACTATGGCTACACCTTC CASSLWAQEDYGYTF
TRBJ2-1 TRBV27 NA TRBD2 15 TGTGCCAGCAGTTTAGGGGCGGGAGGGTGGAATGAGCAGTTCTTC CASSLGAGGWNEQFF
TRBJ1-4 TRBV7-9 once TRBD1 15 TGTGCCAGCAGCTTGTCACAGGGGACGGGGGAAAAACTGTTTTTT CASSLSQGTGEKLFF
TRBJ1-1 TRBV27 once NA 14 TGTGCCAGCAGTTTAGTAGCTGCGAACACTGAAGCTTTCTTT CASSLVAANTEAFF
TRBJ1-2 TRBV19 NA NA 14 TGTGCCAGTAGCCCCGGACAGTCTTGGCATGGCTACACCTTC CASSPGQSWHGYTF
TRBJ2-1 TRBV4-3 NA NA 19 TGCGCCAGCAGCCAAGATCCCCCGGGACTTACCAGCTCCTACAATGAGCAGTTCTTC CASSQDPPGLTSSYNEQFF
TRBJ1-2 TRBV27 NA TRBD1 15 TGTGCCAGCAGCCCGGGACAGGCCCCTAACTATGGCTACACCTTC CASSPGQAPNYGYTF
TRBJ1-2 TRBV5-6 NA TRBD1 13 TGTGCCAGCAGCTTAAGACAGGGTAATGGCTACACCTTC CASSLRQGNGYTF
TRBJ2-7 TRBV15 NA NA 15 TGTGCCACCAGTCGGACAGACTTCCTCTCCTACGAGCAGTACTTC CATSRTDFLSYEQYF
TRBJ2-5 TRBV18 few NA 13 TGTGCCAGCTCACCAGACACCTCAGAGACCCAGTACTTC CASSPDTSETQYF
TRBJ1-2 TRBV14 NA TRBD1 17 TGTGCCAGCAGGTCATCCGGGACAGGGGCCTATTACTATGGCTACACCTTC CASRSSGTGAYYYGYTF
TRBJ1-2 TRBV27 NA NA 15 TGTGCCAGCAGTTTGGGGGTGGGGGCCGTGGATGGCTACACCTTC CASSLGVGAVDGYTF
TRBJ1-1 TRBV9 NA TRBD1 15 TGTGCCAGCAGACCCTTGACAGGGCAGAACACTGAAGCTTTCTTT CASRPLTGQNTEAFF
TRBJ1-2 TRBV28 NA TRBD1 16 TGTGCCAGCAGTTCCCGGACAGGGGACAAGTATCGTGGCTACACCTTC CASSSRTGDKYRGYTF
TRBJ2-1 TRBV7-2 NA TRBD2 13 TGTGCCAGCAGACCCGCCGGGACTAGCGGGGAGTTCTTC CASRPAGTSGEFF
TRBJ2-3 TRBV15 NA NA 14 TGTGCCACCAGCAGAGATCGCGGCACAGATACGCAGTATTTT CATSRDRGTDTQYF
TRBJ2-5 TRBV6-5 NA NA 13 TGTGCCGCGAGAGACAGAGTCCAAGAGACCCAGTACTTC CAARDRVQETQYF
TRBJ2-7 TRBV5-1 NA TRBD2 16 TGCGCCAGCAGCCCCGTGGGACTAGCGGGAGTGGGTGAGCAGTACTTC CASSPVGLAGVGEQYF
TRBJ1-2 TRBV29-1 NA TRBD1 17 TGCAGCGTTGGAGGGGTCCCGGGACAGGGGACGGTGCGGGGCTACACCTTC CSVGGVPGQGTVRGYTF
TRBJ1-4 TRBV2 NA TRBD1 14 TGTGCCAGCAGTGAGGACAGGTTATACGAAAAACTGTTTTTT CASSEDRLYEKLFF
TRBJ2-7 TRBV19 NA TRBD1 15 TGTGCCAGTAGCCTACGGGACAGCAATCCCTACGAGCAGTACTTC CASSLRDSNPYEQYF
TRBJ2-5 TRBV2 NA TRBD1 15 TGTGCCAGCAGAGATGGGACAGGGAAAATCGAGACCCAGTACTTC CASRDGTGKIETQYF
TRBJ2-7 TRBV6-1 NA NA 15 TGTGCCAGCAGTGAGAGGGGCGGGGTGGGCTACGAGCAGTACTTC CASSERGGVGYEQYF
TRBJ2-3 TRBV7-8 NA NA 17 TGTGCCAGCAGCCAAAGTGGCGGCAGCCTCCTCTCAGATACGCAGTATTTT CASSQSGGSLLSDTQYF
TRBJ1-2 TRBV9 NA TRBD1 14 TGTGCCAGCAGCGTACAACAGGGGAACTATGGCTACACCTTC CASSVQQGNYGYTF
TRBJ1-2 TRBV7-2 NA NA 16 TGTGCCAGCAGCTTAGCATATGTGCTCGGGGGCTATGGCTACACCTTC CASSLAYVLGGYGYTF
TRBJ2-5 TRBV10-1 once TRBD2 13 TGCGCCAGCAGTCAAGGACTAGGGGAGACCCAGTACTTC CASSQGLGETQYF
TRBJ1-1 TRBV10-3 NA TRBD1 16 TGTGCCATCAGTGATATTACAGGGGGCCGGGACACTGAAGCTTTCTTT CAISDITGGRDTEAFF
TRBJ1-2 TRBV14 NA NA 15 TGTGCCAGCAGCCACAGGGGTACGGAGCCCTATGGCTACACCTTC CASSHRGTEPYGYTF
TRBJ1-1 TRBV29-1 NA NA 13 TGCAGCGTCGCCGCAGGGGCAAACACTGAAGCTTTCTTT CSVAAGANTEAFF
TRBJ1-5 TRBV30 NA TRBD1 16 TGTGCCTGGAGGGACCGGAGACAGGGTTCGGGTCAGCCCCAGCATTTT CAWRDRRQGSGQPQHF
TRBJ2-7 TRBV27 NA NA 15 TGTGCCAGCAGTCGAAGGGGGGGCGCTTTTGGCGAGCAGTACTTC CASSRRGGAFGEQYF
TRBJ2-1 TRBV7-9 once NA 16 TGTGCCAGCAGCTTCAGGGGGAGCGGGTCCTACAATGAGCAGTTCTTC CASSFRGSGSYNEQFF
TRBJ1-1 TRBV4-3 many NA 17 TGCGCCAGCAGCTTTCTTCCACAGGGCGGGTTGAACACTGAAGCTTTCTTT CASSFLPQGGLNTEAFF
TRBJ2-1 TRBV7-2 NA TRBD2 16 TGTGCCAGCAGCTTAGTAGCGGGAGGAGGGTACAATGAGCAGTTCTTC CASSLVAGGGYNEQFF
TRBJ2-2 TRBV27 NA NA 14 TGTGCCAGCAGTCCCGGGACATTCACCGGGGAGCTGTTTTTT CASSPGTFTGELFF